This TCR beta chain was retrieved from a study of beta chain features in type 1 diabetes (dated by TCRdb to the late 2010s). Some background on the complete study: No differences in mean age, gender distribution, total cell number or subset yield were found between patients and healthy donors. In the study, TCRB repertoires of sorted circulating CD4+ T cell subsets from recently diagnosed type 1 diabetes patients were compared with those of matched healthy donors. Regulatory and stem cell-like memory subsets were isolated from only 8 patients and 8 healthy donors, whereas naive and central memory subsets came from all 28 donors. A total of roughly 98,000,000 sorted cells were examined across all samples, and a strong correlation was observed between cell number per subset and RNA yield. Overall study results and their limits: Type 1 diabetes patients showed a moderate but significant shortening of TCRB CDR3 length in all four CD4+ subsets. Naive, central memory and regulatory TCRB repertoires appeared to be more alike among patients than among healthy donors. At VDJ recombination sites, type 1 diabetes patients had fewer insertions and more deleted nucleotides, which implies abnormalities in thymic rearrangement. Because the HLA sub-analyses included only small numbers of individuals, any influence of HLA type on TCRB rearrangement was left unresolved. Sequencing cDNA rather than genomic DNA could over-represent highly expressing activated cells, although activation and CD3 levels did not differ between groups. Shorter templates might be favored by PCR, yet because patient and control samples were amplified and corrected together, any such skew would affect both groups equally.

A note on this clone: The specificity of this receptor is unknown. Per-base quality was not reported, and no clone a single base away is much larger than it.

The entire amount of isolated RNA was reverse transcribed using the High Capacity cDNA Reverse Transcription Kit, so the sequenced TCRB transcripts were expressed ones. Naive, central memory and regulatory T cell samples underwent deep immunoSEQ sequencing, averaging roughly 3.5 million total reads per sample. Sorted cells were lysed in RLT buffer, and RNA was extracted using DNase-treated RNeasy Micro or Mini kits according to cell number. Each cell subset was processed separately to prevent cross-contamination, with patient and healthy donor samples processed together. The immunoSEQ multiplex PCR was used to amplify TCRB sequences from cDNA, yielding 87-bp fragments that span the CDR3 region. The amplicons were sequenced using the Illumina HiSeq platform. As for the authors' bioinformatics: Synthetic template baselines were used to correct PCR bias computationally, reads within Hamming distance 2 were collapsed together, and singletons that could not be merged were discarded. Reads were aligned against IMGT to assign V, D and J genes, CDR3 length and insertions or deletions at six rearrangement sites. Clonotype counts were normalized to sorted cell number within each subset before computing true diversity and Gini coefficients with the tcR R package. Repertoire sharing was quantified using the overlap coefficient calculated on TCRB nucleotide sequences. As a proxy for the pre-selection repertoire, out-of-frame TCRB sequences from naive cells were analyzed. The table was pulled from immuneACCESS by TCRdb, which kept in-frame rearrangements only. Such tables lose some clones; where checked, under half of the loss comes from unresolved V genes, and the rest has no known cause. V and J calls plus clone size are reproduced from that table; the DNA served to infer D and trimming. For this sample the table gives under 850,000 clones, of which 10% to 15% were detected only once. The top ten hold roughly 0.022% of the sample.

Each donor gave one peripheral blood draw, roughly 120 mL on average, collected into heparinised tubes. Naive, central memory, regulatory and stem cell-like memory CD4+ T cells were sorted on a BD FACSAria II using a panel including CD45RO, CCR7, CD25, CD127, CD95 and CD27. Every sorted population had a purity above 95%. PBMCs were separated immediately by Lymphoprep density gradient centrifugation and were stained directly, without being cultured. Samples were stained and sorted in pairs, with one healthy donor and one patient per experiment, so that batch effects were minimized. This receptor was identified in a young man with type 1 diabetes. What was sequenced was naive CD4+ T cells from blood. The cell subset or site label on this specimen signifies: true naive CD4+ T cells.

The CDR3 reads as follows: CASSPGQGLGVEFF. The DNA reads TGTGCCAGCAGCCCGGGACAGGGACTTGGGGTAGAGTTCTTC. The sequence links TRBV5-6 to TRBJ2-1; 9 of the junction bases match TRBD1. Including the terminal cysteine and phenylalanine, the CDR3 comprises 14 residues. This entry keeps only the CDR3 DNA: 42 bases, framed from base 1. Trimming leaves V shorter by 4 bases and J shorter by 14 bases, with the junction holding 13 bases beyond the gene matches. The germline V gene sets CDR1 to SGHDT and CDR2 to YYEEEE. The full variable domain, with segments outside the CDR3 supplied by the reference TRBV5-6 and TRBJ2-1 proteins, appears as DAGVTQSPTHLIKTRGQQVTLRCSPKSGHDTVSWYQQALGQGPQFIFQYYEEEERQRGNFPDRFSGHQFPNYSSELNVNALLLGDSALYLCASSPGQGLGVEFFGPGTRLTVL.